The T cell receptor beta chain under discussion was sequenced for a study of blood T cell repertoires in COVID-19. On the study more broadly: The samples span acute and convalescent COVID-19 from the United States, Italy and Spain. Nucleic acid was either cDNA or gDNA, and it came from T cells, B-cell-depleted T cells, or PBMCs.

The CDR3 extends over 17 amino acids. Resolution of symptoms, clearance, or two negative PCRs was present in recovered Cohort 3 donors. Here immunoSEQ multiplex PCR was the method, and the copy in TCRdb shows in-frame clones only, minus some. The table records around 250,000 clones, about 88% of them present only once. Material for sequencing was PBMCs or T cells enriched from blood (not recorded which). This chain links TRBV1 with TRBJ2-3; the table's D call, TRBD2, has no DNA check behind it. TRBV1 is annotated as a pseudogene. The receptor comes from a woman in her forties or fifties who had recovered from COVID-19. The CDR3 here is CTSSQIMREGGADTQYF. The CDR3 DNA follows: TGCACCAGCAGCCAAATAATGCGGGAGGGCGGGGCAGATACGCAGTATTTT.